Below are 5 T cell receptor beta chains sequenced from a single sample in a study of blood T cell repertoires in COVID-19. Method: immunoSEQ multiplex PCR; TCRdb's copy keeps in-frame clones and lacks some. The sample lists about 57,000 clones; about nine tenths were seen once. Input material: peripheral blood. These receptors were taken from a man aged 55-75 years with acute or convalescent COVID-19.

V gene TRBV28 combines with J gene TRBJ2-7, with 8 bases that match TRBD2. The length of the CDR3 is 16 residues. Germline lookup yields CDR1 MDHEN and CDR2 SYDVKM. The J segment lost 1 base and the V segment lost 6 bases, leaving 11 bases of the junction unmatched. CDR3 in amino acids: CASSPRGAGVSYEQYF. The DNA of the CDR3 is TGTGCCAGCAGCCCCCGGGGAGCGGGGGTGTCCTACGAGCAGTACTTC.

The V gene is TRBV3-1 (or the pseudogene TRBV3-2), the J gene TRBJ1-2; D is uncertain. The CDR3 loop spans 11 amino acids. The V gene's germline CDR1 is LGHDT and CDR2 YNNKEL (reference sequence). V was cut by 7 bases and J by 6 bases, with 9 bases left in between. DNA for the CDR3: TGTGCCAGCACGTCAGGCGATGGCTACACCTTC. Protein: CASTSGDGYTF.

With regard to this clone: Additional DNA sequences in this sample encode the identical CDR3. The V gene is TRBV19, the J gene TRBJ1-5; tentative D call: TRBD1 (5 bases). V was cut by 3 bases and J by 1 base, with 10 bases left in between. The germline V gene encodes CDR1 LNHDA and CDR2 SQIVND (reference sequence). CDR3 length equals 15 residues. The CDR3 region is CASSISGLSNQPQHF. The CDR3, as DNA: TGTGCCAGTAGTATTTCAGGGTTAAGCAATCAGCCCCAGCATTTT.

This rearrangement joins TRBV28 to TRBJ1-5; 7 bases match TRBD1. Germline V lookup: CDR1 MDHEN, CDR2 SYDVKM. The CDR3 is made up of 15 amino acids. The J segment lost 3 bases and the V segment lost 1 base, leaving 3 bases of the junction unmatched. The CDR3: CASSLSGGSNQPQHF. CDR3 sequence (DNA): TGTGCCAGCAGTTTATCAGGGGGTTCCAATCAGCCCCAGCATTTT.

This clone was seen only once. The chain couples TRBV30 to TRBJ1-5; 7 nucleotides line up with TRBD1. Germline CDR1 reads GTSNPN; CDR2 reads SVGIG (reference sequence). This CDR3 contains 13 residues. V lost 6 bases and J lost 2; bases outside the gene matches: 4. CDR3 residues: CACQQGGNQPQHF. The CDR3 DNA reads TGTGCCTGCCAGCAGGGGGGCAATCAGCCCCAGCATTTT.